The source of this T cell receptor beta chain is a study of regulatory T cells in long-lasting Graves disease. Time point noted: newly diagnosed GD, antithyroid drugs for less than 3 months. Isolated PBMC RNA provided the starting material for the TCR library. The CDR3 spans 14 residues. Germline lookup yields CDR1 SQVTM and CDR2 ANQGSEA. V was clipped by 5 bases and J by 4 bases; unmatched bases: 6. Arm-PCR of CDR3 regions with iRepertoire HTBI primers generated TCR beta libraries. One entry per CDR3 protein results from TCRdb running MiXCR on the multiplex PCR reads. The sample shows 400,000 to 650,000 distinct CDR3 sequences, roughly a sixth of them seen only once. This clonotype was observed many times. These data were also filed under a second study, of T cells in Graves' hyperthyroidism and ophthalmopathy.

The V call is TRBV29-1, the J call TRBJ1-2, with TRBD1 identical over 11 bases. This sequence originates from a woman aged 35-60 years with Graves disease. The sequenced sample was peripheral blood mononuclear cells (PBMCs), obtained at new diagnosis, from a patient treated with antithyroid drugs. This CDR3 is CSVKPGQGVYGYTF. The CDR3 coding sequence is TGCAGCGTTAAACCGGGACAGGGGGTCTATGGCTACACCTTC.